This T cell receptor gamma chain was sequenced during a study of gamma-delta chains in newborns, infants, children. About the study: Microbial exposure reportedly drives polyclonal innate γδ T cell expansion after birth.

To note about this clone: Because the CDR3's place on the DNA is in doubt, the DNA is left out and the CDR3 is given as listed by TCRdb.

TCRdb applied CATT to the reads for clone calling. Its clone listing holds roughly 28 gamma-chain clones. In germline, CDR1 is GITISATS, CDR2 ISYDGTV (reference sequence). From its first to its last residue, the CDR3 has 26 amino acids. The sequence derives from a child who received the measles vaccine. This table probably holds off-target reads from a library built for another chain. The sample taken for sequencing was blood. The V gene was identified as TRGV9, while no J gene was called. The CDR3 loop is CACDKVLGDSSWDTRQMFFGTGIKLF.